This record looks at one T cell receptor beta chain sequence and its context. Its specificity is unknown. Trimming stripped 2 bases from V and 0 bases from J, with 11 bases between. Germline CDR1 is ENHRY and CDR2 is SYGVKD. The CDR3 is 16 amino acids. Every bit of the isolated RNA underwent reverse transcription, so sequencing read expressed TCRB transcripts. The table came from immunoSEQ multiplex PCR; TCRdb's copy has only in-frame clones and leaves some out. The sample has about 700,000 clones, around 15% seen once. This record belongs to a study of beta chain features in type 1 diabetes. Notes on the study in general: cDNA-based sequencing might over-represent cells highly expressing TCR. Shortening of TCRB CDR3s, moderate but significant, appeared in all four CD4+ subsets of Type 1 diabetes patients.

The TCR comes from a man younger than 35 with type 1 diabetes. Sequenced input: naive CD4+ T cells from blood. V and J are TRBV10-3 and TRBJ1-5; a weak D match, TRBD1 (5 bases). DNA for the CDR3: TGTGCCATCAGTGAGAGGCAGGGCGATAGCAATCAGCCCCAGCATTTT. Amino acids: CAISERQGDSNQPQHF.